Shown below are 16 T cell receptor beta chains from a single sample sequenced in a study of T cells in localized non-small cell lung cancer. Clones were sequenced by immunoSEQ multiplex PCR, and TCRdb holds only the in-frame ones, with some missing. The sample shows tens of thousands of clones, around four fifths of them seen only once. The sample here was peripheral blood, taken before any cancer treatment. These receptors were taken from a female donor over 55 with stage I lung adenocarcinoma.

This clone was counted a single time. The chain carries TRBV5-1 and TRBJ1-6, with D maybe TRBD1 (6 bases). Trimming left V 4 bases short and J 7 bases short, with 15 bases between. Germline loops: CDR1 SGHRS, CDR2 YFSETQ. The CDR3 contains 15 residues. The CDR3 region has the DNA TGCGCCAGCAGCCGTACAGGACAGTGGAATTCACCCCTCCACTTT. As protein: CASSRTGQWNSPLHF.

The chain couples TRBV18 to TRBJ1-1; tentatively, D is TRBD1 (6 bases). The CDR3 has 13 residues. Germline-derived CDR1 and CDR2 are KGHSH and LQKENI. V was trimmed by 2 bases and J by 3 bases, leaving 7 bases between them. CDR3 sequence: CASSPGGDTEAFF. The CDR3 nucleotides read TGTGCCAGCTCACCAGGGGGCGACACTGAAGCTTTCTTT.

V gene TRBV2 combines with J gene TRBJ1-2, with 9 bases matching TRBD1. This CDR3 spans 14 amino acids. Per the germline V gene, CDR1 is SNHLY and CDR2 is FYNNEI. V shed 7 bases, J shed 4 bases, and the junction held 7 bases outside the gene matches. The CDR3 DNA reads as TGTGCCAGCACCCTACAGGGGGCTCTCTATGGCTACACCTTC. Translation: CASTLQGALYGYTF.

V gene TRBV30 combines with J gene TRBJ2-5; 10 bases are a match to TRBD2. From germline, CDR1 is GTSNPN and CDR2 SVGIG (reference sequence). V was clipped by 5 bases and J by 6 bases; unmatched bases: 3. The CDR3 consists of 12 residues. The CDR3 DNA sequence: TGTGCCTGGGTTAGCGGGAGGAAGACCCAGTACTTC. Protein sequence: CAWVSGRKTQYF.

This rearrangement joins TRBV7-6 to TRBJ2-1; D possibly corresponds to TRBD2 (6 bases). This CDR3 is built from 16 residues. Trimming took 5 bases from V and 4 from J, leaving 18 bases between them. CDR1 is SGHVS and CDR2 is FNYEAQ in the germline V gene. The CDR3: CASSPLGGNHYNEQFF. CDR3 bases: TGTGCCAGCAGCCCCTTAGGAGGGAACCATTACAATGAGCAGTTCTTC.

The V gene is TRBV28, the J gene TRBJ1-2; D is perhaps TRBD1 (5 bases). Germline V gives CDR1 MDHEN, CDR2 SYDVKM. The CDR3 contains 13 residues. With 6 bases removed from V and 8 bases from J, the gap between germline ends came to 16 bases. CDR3 protein: CASRLQASGGYTF. The CDR3 DNA sequence: TGTGCCAGCAGGTTACAGGCCTCGGGGGGCTACACCTTC.

The chain links TRBV5-6 to TRBJ1-4, with 7 bases identical to TRBD1. The V segment lost 1 base and the J segment 4 bases; nucleotides outside the gene matches: 4. Germline lookup yields CDR1 SGHDT and CDR2 YYEEEE. The CDR3 covers 15 residues. CDR3 nucleotides: TGTGCCAGCAGCTTGTCCGGACAGGTTAATGAAAAACTGTTTTTT. The encoded protein is CASSLSGQVNEKLFF.

The chain carries TRBV5-6 and TRBJ2-3, with TRBD2 matching 7 bases. This CDR3 comprises 16 residues. V trimming: 4 bases; J trimming: 3 bases; junction bases outside the gene matches: 11. Per germline, CDR1 SGHDT and CDR2 YYEEEE. The CDR3 sequence: CASSASGNRRTDTQYF. The CDR3 DNA follows: TGTGCCAGCAGCGCAAGCGGGAACAGGAGGACAGATACGCAGTATTTT.

The chain is built from TRBV5-4 and TRBJ1-1; 12 bases are shared with TRBD1. J gave up 6 bases and V 0 bases, and 9 bases lay outside the gene matches. Germline assignment: CDR1 SGHNT and CDR2 YYREEE (reference sequence). CDR3 size: 17 residues. The CDR3 DNA is TGTGCCAGCAGCTTGGCCGGGACAGGGGGCAGGAGGGCTGAAGCTTTCTTT. As protein: CASSLAGTGGRRAEAFF.

This clone was observed a handful of times. The chain combines TRBV11-2 with TRBJ2-7; 7 nucleotides match TRBD1. The CDR3 is 13 amino acids. V was pared by 1 base and J by 4 bases, with 1 base of the junction left unmatched. Germline V gene data show CDR1 as SGHAT and CDR2 as FQNNGV. The CDR3 coding sequence is TGTGCCAGCAGCTTAGTACAGGGGTACGAGCAGTACTTC. Amino acids: CASSLVQGYEQYF.

This clone was recorded a few times. V usage is TRBV5-4 and J usage is TRBJ1-3; weak D call: TRBD1 (5 bases). Germline V gene lookup returns CDR1 SGHNT and CDR2 YYREEE (reference sequence). The V gene lost 2 bases and the J gene lost 3 bases, with 12 bases spanning the gap. The CDR3 contains 15 residues. CDR3 amino acids: CASSFWRGGGNTIYF. Written as DNA, the CDR3 is TGTGCCAGCAGCTTTTGGAGGGGAGGTGGAAACACCATATATTTT.

J is TRBJ1-1 and V is TRBV5-4; D is ambiguous. Trimming took off 3 bases at V and 6 bases at J, with 18 bases between the two ends. In germline, CDR1 is SGHNT, CDR2 YYREEE (reference sequence). The CDR3 runs 15 residues. CDR3 nucleotides: TGTGCCAGCAGCTCCAGGACGTCTACGGGCGCTGAAGCTTTCTTT. Translating it yields CASSSRTSTGAEAFF.

The J gene is TRBJ2-1, the V gene TRBV10-2; D is ambiguous. CDR3 length: 14 residues. The V and J ends lost 10 bases and 0 bases respectively, with 13 bases between them. Germline V gene data show CDR1 as WSHSY and CDR2 as SAAADI. CDR3 bases: TGCGCCACCGGACGCCCGAGCTCCTACAATGAGCAGTTCTTC. Amino acid sequence: CATGRPSSYNEQFF.

The J gene is TRBJ1-5, the V gene TRBV7-8; no clear D gene. Germline CDR1 is SGHVS and CDR2 is FQNEAQ. The V and J ends lost 1 base and 4 bases respectively, with 11 bases between them. The CDR3 spans 15 residues. CDR3 protein: CASSLDGRRNQPQHF. The DNA of the CDR3 is TGTGCCAGCAGCTTAGACGGCAGGCGGAATCAGCCCCAGCATTTT.

The V call is TRBV7-9, the J call TRBJ2-5; 8 bases align to TRBD2. Germline V lookup: CDR1 SEHNR, CDR2 FQNEAQ (reference sequence). This CDR3 is 14 amino acids long. Unmatched junction bases numbered 7, after V lost 5 bases and J lost 5 bases. CDR3 region: CASSPAGATETQYF. CDR3 nucleotide sequence: TGTGCCAGCAGCCCAGCGGGGGCGACTGAGACCCAGTACTTC.

The chain employs TRBV7-9 and TRBJ1-4; D is ambiguous. CDR3 size: 16 residues. Germline V gene sequence: CDR1 SEHNR, CDR2 FQNEAQ (reference sequence). V was clipped by 3 bases and J by 3 bases, with 14 bases between them. CDR3: CASSFFPKGANEKLFF. The CDR3 DNA is TGTGCCAGCAGCTTCTTCCCAAAAGGCGCTAATGAAAAACTGTTTTTT.